The T cell receptor beta chain described here comes from a study of cytotoxic CD8 clonotypes in ibrutinib-treated CLL. Across the study: Response samples were drawn at a median of around 11 months of treatment, range 6 to 36.

The repertoire was sequenced with immunoSEQ multiplex PCR; TCRdb's copy has only in-frame clones and lacks some. The table records roughly 190,000 clones, over 60% of them present only once. The CDR3 has 15 amino acids. From germline, CDR1 is WSHSY and CDR2 SAAADI. V gave up 2 bases and J gave up 8 bases, with 18 bases separating them. Whole-study findings and limits: Clonality showed a rise at ibrutinib response that reversed toward baseline at progression.

As to this clone: Antigen unknown.

Sequenced here: PBMCs, sampled after 24 months of ibrutinib treatment. The genes are TRBV10-2 and TRBJ1-1, with D maybe TRBD1 (5 bases). This TCR derives from a human donor with chronic lymphocytic leukemia. CDR3 sequence reads: CASSEHGPGLDEAFF. The CDR3 coding sequence is TGCGCCAGCAGTGAGCACGGGCCGGGGCTCGACGAAGCTTTCTTT.